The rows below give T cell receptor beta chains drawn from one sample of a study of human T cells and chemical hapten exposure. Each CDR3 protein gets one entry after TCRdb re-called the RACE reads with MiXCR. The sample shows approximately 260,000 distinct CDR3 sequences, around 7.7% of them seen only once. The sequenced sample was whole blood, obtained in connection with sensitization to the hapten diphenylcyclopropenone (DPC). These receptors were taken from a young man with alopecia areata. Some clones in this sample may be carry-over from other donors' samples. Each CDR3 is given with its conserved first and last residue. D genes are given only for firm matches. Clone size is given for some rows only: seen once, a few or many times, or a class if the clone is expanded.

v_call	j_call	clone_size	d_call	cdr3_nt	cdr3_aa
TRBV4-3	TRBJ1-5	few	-	TGCGCCAGCAGCCAAGAGCCCTCAGGGGTCGGGAGCAATCAGCCCCAGCATTTT	CASSQEPSGVGSNQPQHF
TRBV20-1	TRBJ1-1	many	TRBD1	TGCAGTGCTAGTATCTCCAGGGGGCGTGAAGCTTTCTTT	CSASISRGREAFF
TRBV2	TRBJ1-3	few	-	TGTGCCAGCAGTGTGGTAGGGTTCTGGCCGAACACCATATATTTT	CASSVVGFWPNTIYF
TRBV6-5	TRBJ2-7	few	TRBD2	TGTGCCAGCAGGGAGAGCGGGGGGGCCTCATACGAGCAGTACTTC	CASRESGGASYEQYF
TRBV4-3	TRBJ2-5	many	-	TGCGCCAGCAGCCAAGGGGCTGAAGAGACCCAGTACTTC	CASSQGAEETQYF
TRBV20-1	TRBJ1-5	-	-	TGCAGTGTTCCAAAACATGGAGGCAATCAGCCCCAGCATTTT	CSVPKHGGNQPQHF
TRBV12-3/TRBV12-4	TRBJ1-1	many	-	TGTGCCAGCAGCCGCGACGGGGGTGCTGAAGCTTTCTTT	CASSRDGGAEAFF
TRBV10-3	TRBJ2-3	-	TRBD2	TGTGCCATCAGGACGACTAGCGGGATGACAGATACGCAGTATTTT	CAIRTTSGMTDTQYF
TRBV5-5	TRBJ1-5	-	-	TGTGCCAGCAGCGACCAACCCGGGCCCTTTTATAGCAATCAGCCCCAGCATTTT	CASSDQPGPFYSNQPQHF
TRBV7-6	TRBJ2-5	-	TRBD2	TGTGCCAGCAGCTCCGGGACTAGCGGGGGCCCCGGGGAGACCCAGTACTTC	CASSSGTSGGPGETQYF
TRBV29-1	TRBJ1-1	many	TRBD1	TGCAGCGTCCGCCGGGACAGGGGGCTGGCGACTGAAGCTTTCTTT	CSVRRDRGLATEAFF
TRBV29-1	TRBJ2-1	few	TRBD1	TGCAGCGCAACACGACAGGGCGGCAATGAGCAGTTCTTC	CSATRQGGNEQFF
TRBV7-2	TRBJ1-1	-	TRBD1	TGTGCCAGCAGCCCGAGACAGGGGGTGCACACTGAAGCTTTCTTT	CASSPRQGVHTEAFF
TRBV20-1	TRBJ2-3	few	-	TGCAGTGCCCCCAGAGGGAGAACAGATACGCAGTATTTT	CSAPRGRTDTQYF
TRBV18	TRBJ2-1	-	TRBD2	TGTGCCAGCTCACCAACTAGCGGCACGAGCTCCTACAATGAGCAGTTCTTC	CASSPTSGTSSYNEQFF
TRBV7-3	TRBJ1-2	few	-	TGTGCCAGCAGCCCTAGTTCAGGGAATGATTTCTATGGCTACACCTTC	CASSPSSGNDFYGYTF
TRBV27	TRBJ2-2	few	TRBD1	TGTGCCAGCAGACCTCACAAGACAGGGGCCGGGGAGCTGTTTTTT	CASRPHKTGAGELFF
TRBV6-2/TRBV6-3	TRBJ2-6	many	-	TGTGCCAGCAGGCCTTCTGGGGCCAACGTCCTGACTTTC	CASRPSGANVLTF
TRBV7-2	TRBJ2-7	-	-	TGTGCCAGCAGCTTAGAGCCCCACGAGCAGTACTTC	CASSLEPHEQYF
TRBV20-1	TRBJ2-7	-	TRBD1	TGCAGTGCTATGGACAGGGTCGGCTCCTACGAGCAGTACTTC	CSAMDRVGSYEQYF
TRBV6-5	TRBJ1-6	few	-	TGTGCCAGCAGAGCCTCGGGGGGGCCTGCAAATTCACCCCTCCACTTT	CASRASGGPANSPLHF
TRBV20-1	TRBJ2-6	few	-	TGCAGTGCTAGCCCGCATAGGGCTGGGGCCAACGTCCTGACTTTC	CSASPHRAGANVLTF
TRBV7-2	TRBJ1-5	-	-	TGTGCCAGCAGCTTAGGAGGGTACGGCAATCAGCCCCAGCATTTT	CASSLGGYGNQPQHF
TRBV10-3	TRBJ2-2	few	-	TGTGCCATCAGTGAGTCGTCTGGGGGATCGAACACCGGGGAGCTGTTTTTT	CAISESSGGSNTGELFF
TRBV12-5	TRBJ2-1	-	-	TGTGCTAGTGGTTTGGTCCCATACAATGAGCAGTTCTTC	CASGLVPYNEQFF
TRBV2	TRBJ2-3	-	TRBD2	TGTGCCAGCAGTATGTGGAGCGGGGGTCACCCTAGCACAGATACGCAGTATTTT	CASSMWSGGHPSTDTQYF
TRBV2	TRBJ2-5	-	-	TGTGCCAGCCCAATCCTATCAGAGACCCAGTACTTC	CASPILSETQYF
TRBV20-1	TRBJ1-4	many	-	TGCAGTGCTAGAGTTGCAGGGCTTATTAATGAAAAACTGTTTTTT	CSARVAGLINEKLFF
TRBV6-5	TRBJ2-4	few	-	TGTGCCAGCAGTTACTTCACAGGGTTAAAAAACATTCAGTACTTC	CASSYFTGLKNIQYF
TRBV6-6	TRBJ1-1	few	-	TGTGCCAGCAGTCCGACCGGGACCATGAACACTGAAGCTTTCTTT	CASSPTGTMNTEAFF
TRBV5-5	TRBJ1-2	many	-	TGTGCCAGCAGCTTGGCCTTAACTGGCTACACCTTC	CASSLALTGYTF
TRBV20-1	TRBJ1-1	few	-	TGCAGTGCCCCCCCCCGGCAGGGGAACACTGAAGCTTTCTTT	CSAPPRQGNTEAFF
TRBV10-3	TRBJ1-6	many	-	TGTGCCATCAGTGAGTTACAGGGTGGAGATTCACCCCTCCACTTT	CAISELQGGDSPLHF
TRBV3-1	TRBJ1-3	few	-	TGTGCCAGCAGCCAAGATGGTCGCAGGCGCTCTGGAAACACCATATATTTT	CASSQDGRRRSGNTIYF
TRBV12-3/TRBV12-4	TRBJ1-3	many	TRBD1	TGTGCCAGCAGGAAAACAGGGGGCATCTTATTGGGAAACACCATATATTTT	CASRKTGGILLGNTIYF
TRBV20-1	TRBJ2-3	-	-	TGCAGTGCTAGAGGCCAGGAGAGGGGTACGCAGTATTTT	CSARGQERGTQYF
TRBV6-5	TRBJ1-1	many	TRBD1	TGTGCCAGCAGTTCCTCCGGGACAGGGTTAAGGTTGGCTGAAGCTTTCTTT	CASSSSGTGLRLAEAFF
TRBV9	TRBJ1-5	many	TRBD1	TGTGCCAGCAGCGCGGGACAGGGCCCCGATCAGCCCCAGCATTTT	CASSAGQGPDQPQHF
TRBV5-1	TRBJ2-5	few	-	TGCGCCAGCAGCTTTACGGAAGAGACCCAGTACTTC	CASSFTEETQYF
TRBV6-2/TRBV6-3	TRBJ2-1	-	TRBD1	TGTGCCAGCAGTTACCAGAAGGGGGGGACAGGGGGCCCCGATGAGCAGTTCTTC	CASSYQKGGTGGPDEQFF
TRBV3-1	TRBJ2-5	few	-	TGTGCCAGCAGCCAACCCCCTTGGACCCTGGAGGGGGAGACCCAGTACTTC	CASSQPPWTLEGETQYF
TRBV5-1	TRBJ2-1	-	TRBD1	TGCGCCAGCAGCTTGGTGACAGGGTGGAAGTTCTTC	CASSLVTGWKFF
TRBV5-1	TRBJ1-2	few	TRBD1	TGCGCCAGCAGCTATGCCCAGGGGGCTAACTATGGCTACACCTTC	CASSYAQGANYGYTF
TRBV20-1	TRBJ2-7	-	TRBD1	TGCAGTGCTATTGGGACAGGGAAAATCTACGAGCAGTACTTC	CSAIGTGKIYEQYF
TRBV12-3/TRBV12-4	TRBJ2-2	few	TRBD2	TGTGCCAGCAGTCTGACTAGCGGGGGCCTTGCGAACACCGGGGAGCTGTTTTTT	CASSLTSGGLANTGELFF
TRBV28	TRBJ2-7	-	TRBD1	TGTGCCAGCAGTTTAAGGGACAGGCTATTTTACGAGCAGTACTTC	CASSLRDRLFYEQYF
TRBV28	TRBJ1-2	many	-	TGTGCCAGCAGTCTCCACGCGACTAACTATGGCTACACCTTC	CASSLHATNYGYTF
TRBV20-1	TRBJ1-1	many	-	TGCAGTGCTAGATCCTTGGGAGATACTGAAGCTTTCTTT	CSARSLGDTEAFF
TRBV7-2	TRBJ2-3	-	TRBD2	TGTGCCAGCAGCTCACCACTAGCGGGGGTTATCACAGATACGCAGTATTTT	CASSSPLAGVITDTQYF
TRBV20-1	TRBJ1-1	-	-	TGCAGTGCTAGAGAGGCGGGGAAGGCCACTGAAGCTTTCTTT	CSAREAGKATEAFF
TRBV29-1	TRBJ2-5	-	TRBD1	TGCAGCGTTCCGGGACAGGGTATATGGACCCAGTACTTC	CSVPGQGIWTQYF
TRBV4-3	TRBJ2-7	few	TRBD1	TGCGCCAGCAGCTCCCGGACAGGAAACTACGAGCAGTACTTC	CASSSRTGNYEQYF
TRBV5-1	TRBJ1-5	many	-	TGCGCCAGCAGCCTATATCCTCTCACAGGAGAATATAGCAATCAGCCCCAGCATTTT	CASSLYPLTGEYSNQPQHF
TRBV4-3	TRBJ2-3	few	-	TGCGCCAGCAGCCAAGATTTTAGCTTCTTTCCCGGACGGACGAGAAAGCGCACAGATACGCAGTATTTT	CASSQDFSFFPGRTRKRTDTQYF
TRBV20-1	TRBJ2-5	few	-	TGCAGTGCTAGAGCCACTATAAGAGGGAAAGAGACCCAGTACTTC	CSARATIRGKETQYF
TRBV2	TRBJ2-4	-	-	TGTGCCAGCAGTGAGGGGATGCGCTCGTCTGGAGACATTCAGTACTTC	CASSEGMRSSGDIQYF
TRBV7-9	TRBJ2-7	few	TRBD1	TGTGCCAGCAGACCTGACAGGGGGCAGACCTACGAGCAGTACTTC	CASRPDRGQTYEQYF